This T cell receptor beta chain was sequenced during a study of OX40 agonist ivuxolimab in advanced cancers. Study in general: Ivuxolimab, which patients received intravenously every 2 weeks, was dosed at 0.01 to 10 mg/kg. Patients achieving partial responses numbered three: one hepatocellular carcinoma case and two cutaneous melanoma cases. Findings and limits, study-wide: Determination of antigen specificity was not performed for the expanded peripheral T cells. CD8+ T cells (on average) carried more expanded clones than CD4+ T cells.

Comment on this clone: What it binds is not known.

Using immunoSEQ multiplex PCR, the repertoire was profiled, and TCRdb retains in-frame clones only, with some absent. The repertoire holds 65,000 to 95,000 clones, with 89% as singletons. The CDR3 consists of 15 residues. With 2 bases clipped from V and 3 bases from J, the junction kept 1 base outside the gene matches. CDR1 and CDR2 (germline): SGDLS, YYNGEE. This sequence joins TRBV9 and TRBJ2-1, with 11 bases lining up with TRBD2. The sequences come from CD4+ or CD8+ T cells sorted from blood, collected in a trial of the OX40 agonist ivuxolimab. The origin of this receptor is an adult with an advanced solid tumor such as melanoma, head and neck, liver or kidney cancer. The CDR3 here is CASSVGLADYNEQFF. The CDR3 DNA reads as TGTGCCAGCAGCGTGGGACTAGCGGACTACAATGAGCAGTTCTTC.